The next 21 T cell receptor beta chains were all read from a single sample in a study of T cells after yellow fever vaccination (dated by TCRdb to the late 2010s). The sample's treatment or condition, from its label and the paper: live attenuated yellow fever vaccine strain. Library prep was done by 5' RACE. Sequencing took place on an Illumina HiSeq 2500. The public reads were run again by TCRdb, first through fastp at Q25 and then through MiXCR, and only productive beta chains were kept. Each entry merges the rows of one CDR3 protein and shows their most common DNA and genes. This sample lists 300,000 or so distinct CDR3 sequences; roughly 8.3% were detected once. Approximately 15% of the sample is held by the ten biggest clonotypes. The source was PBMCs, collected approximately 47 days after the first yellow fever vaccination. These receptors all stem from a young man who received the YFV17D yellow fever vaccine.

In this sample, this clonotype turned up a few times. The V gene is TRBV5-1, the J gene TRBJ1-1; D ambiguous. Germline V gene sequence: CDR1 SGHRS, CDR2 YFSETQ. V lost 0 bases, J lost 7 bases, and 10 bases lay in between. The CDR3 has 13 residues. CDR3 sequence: CASSLGRDGEAFF. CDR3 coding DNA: TGCGCCAGCAGCTTGGGGAGGGATGGTGAAGCTTTCTTT.

Here the CDR3 DNA reads TGCGCCAGCATCATTAGCGGGGGCCCCCAAGAGACCCAGTACTTC. Translation: CASIISGGPQETQYF. This sequence joins TRBV5-1 and TRBJ2-5; TRBD2 matches at 9 bases. The CDR3 loop spans 15 amino acids. Germline CDR1 SGHRS, CDR2 YFSETQ. The junction had 7 bases not matched to a gene; V was cut back by 6 bases and J by 1 base.

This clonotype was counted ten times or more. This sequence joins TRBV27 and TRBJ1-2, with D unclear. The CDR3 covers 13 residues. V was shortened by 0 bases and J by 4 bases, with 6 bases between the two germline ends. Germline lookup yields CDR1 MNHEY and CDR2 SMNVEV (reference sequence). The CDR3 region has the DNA TGTGCCAGCAGTTTATCTGACGGCTATGGCTACACCTTC. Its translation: CASSLSDGYGYTF.

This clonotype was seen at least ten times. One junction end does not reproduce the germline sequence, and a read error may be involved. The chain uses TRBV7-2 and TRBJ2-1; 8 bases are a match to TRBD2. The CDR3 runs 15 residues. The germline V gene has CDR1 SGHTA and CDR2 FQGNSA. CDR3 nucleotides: TGTGCCAGCAGTTTAGCGGGGAGCTCCTACAATGAGCAGTTCTTC. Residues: CASSLAGSSYNEQFF. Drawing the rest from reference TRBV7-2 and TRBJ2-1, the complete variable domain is GAGVSQSPSNKVTEKGKDVELRCDPISGHTALYWYRQSLGQGLEFLIYFQGNSAPDKSGLPSDRFSAERTGGSVSTLTIQRTQQEDSAVYLCASSLAGSSYNEQFFGPGTRLTVL.

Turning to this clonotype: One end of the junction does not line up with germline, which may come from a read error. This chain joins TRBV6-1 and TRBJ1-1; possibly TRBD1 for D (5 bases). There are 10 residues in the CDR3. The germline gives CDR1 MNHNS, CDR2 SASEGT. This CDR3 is CATTGGGVVF. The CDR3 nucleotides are TGTGCCACTACGGGGGGTGGGGTCGTTTTT.

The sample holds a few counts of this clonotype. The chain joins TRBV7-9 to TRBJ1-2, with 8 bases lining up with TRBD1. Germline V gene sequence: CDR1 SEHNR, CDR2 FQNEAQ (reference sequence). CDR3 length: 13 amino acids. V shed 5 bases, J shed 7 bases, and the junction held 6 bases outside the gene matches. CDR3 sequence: CASSQQGVGGYTF. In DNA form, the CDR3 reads TGTGCCAGCAGCCAACAGGGGGTCGGTGGCTACACCTTC.

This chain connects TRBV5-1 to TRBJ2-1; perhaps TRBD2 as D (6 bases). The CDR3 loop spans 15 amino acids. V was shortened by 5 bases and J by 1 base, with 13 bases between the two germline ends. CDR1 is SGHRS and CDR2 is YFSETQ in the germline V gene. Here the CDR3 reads CASSGAGISYNEQFF. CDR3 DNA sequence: TGCGCCAGCAGTGGGGCGGGAATATCCTACAATGAGCAGTTCTTC.

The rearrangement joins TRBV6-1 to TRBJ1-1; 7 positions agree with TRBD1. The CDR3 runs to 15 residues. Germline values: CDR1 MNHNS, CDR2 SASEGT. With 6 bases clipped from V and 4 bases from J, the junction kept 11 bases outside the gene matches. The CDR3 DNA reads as TGTGCCAGCAGCCCGACAGGGATAAGGAGCACTGAAGCTTTCTTT. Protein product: CASSPTGIRSTEAFF.

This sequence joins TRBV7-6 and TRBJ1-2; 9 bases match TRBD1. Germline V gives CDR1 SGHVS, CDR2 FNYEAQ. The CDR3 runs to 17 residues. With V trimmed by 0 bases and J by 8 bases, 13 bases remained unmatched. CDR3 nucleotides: TGTGCCAGCAGCTTAGCATCGGGACAGGGAATCCCCAGGGGCTACACCTTC. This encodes CASSLASGQGIPRGYTF.

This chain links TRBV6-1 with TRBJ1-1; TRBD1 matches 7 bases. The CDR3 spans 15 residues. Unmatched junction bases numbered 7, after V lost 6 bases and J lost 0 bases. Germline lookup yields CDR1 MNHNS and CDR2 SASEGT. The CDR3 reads CASRRQGDMNTEAFF. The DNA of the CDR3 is TGTGCCAGCAGAAGACAGGGAGACATGAACACTGAAGCTTTCTTT.

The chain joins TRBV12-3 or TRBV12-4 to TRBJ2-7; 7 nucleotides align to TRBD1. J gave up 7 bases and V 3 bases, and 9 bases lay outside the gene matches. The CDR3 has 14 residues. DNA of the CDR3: TGTGCCAGCAGTTTCGCCAGACAGGGTCGGGAGCAGTACTTC. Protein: CASSFARQGREQYF.

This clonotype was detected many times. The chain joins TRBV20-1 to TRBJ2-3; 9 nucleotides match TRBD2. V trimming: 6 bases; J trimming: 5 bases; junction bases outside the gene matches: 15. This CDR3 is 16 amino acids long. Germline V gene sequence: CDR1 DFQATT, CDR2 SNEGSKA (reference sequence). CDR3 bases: TGCAGTGCCTCTCAGGGGCGGGGGGGCCGCGGAGATACGCAGTATTTT. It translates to CSASQGRGGRGDTQYF.

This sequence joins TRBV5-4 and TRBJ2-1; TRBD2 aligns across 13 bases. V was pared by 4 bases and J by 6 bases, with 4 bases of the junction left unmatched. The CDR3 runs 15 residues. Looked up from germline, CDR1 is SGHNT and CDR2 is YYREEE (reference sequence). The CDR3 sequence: CASSIGTSGVNEQFF. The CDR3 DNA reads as TGTGCCAGCAGCATCGGGACTAGCGGGGTCAATGAGCAGTTCTTC. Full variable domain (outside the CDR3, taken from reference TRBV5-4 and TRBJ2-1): ETGVTQSPTHLIKTRGQQVTLRCSSQSGHNTVSWYQQALGQGPQFIFQYYREEENGRGNFPPRFSGLQFPNYSSELNVNALELDDSALYLCASSIGTSGVNEQFFGPGTRLTVL.

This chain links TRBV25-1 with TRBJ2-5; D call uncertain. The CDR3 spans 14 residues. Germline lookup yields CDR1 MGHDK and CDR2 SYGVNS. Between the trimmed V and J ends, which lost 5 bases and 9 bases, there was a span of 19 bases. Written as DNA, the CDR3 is TGTGCCAGCAGTCAACCGGGTCCCTTAACGTCCCAGTACTTC. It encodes CASSQPGPLTSQYF.

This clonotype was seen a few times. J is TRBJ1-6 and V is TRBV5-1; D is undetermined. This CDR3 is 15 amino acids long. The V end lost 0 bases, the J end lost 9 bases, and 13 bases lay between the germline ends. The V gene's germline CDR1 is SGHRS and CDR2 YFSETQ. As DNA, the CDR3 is TGCGCCAGCAGCTTGGTCAACAGTCCGTCTTCACCCCTCCACTTT. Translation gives CASSLVNSPSSPLHF.

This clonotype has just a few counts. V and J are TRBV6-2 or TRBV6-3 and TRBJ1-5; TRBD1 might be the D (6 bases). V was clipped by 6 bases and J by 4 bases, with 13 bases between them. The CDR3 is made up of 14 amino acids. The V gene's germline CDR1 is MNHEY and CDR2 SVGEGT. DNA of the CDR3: TGTGCCAGCAGAGACAGGCGACCTAATCAGCCCCAGCATTTT. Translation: CASRDRRPNQPQHF.

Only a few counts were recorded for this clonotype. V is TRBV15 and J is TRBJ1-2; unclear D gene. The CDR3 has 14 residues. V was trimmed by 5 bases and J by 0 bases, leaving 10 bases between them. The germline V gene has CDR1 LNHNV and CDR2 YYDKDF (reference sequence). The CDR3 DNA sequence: TGTGCCACCAGCCACCGGGGAGCTAACTATGGCTACACCTTC. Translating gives CATSHRGANYGYTF.

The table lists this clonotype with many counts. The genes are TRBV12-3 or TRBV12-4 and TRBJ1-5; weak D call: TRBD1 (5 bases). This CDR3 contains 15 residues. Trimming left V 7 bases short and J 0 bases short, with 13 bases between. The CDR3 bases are TGTGCCAGCACCCTGGGACCTTATAGCAATCAGCCCCAGCATTTT. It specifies CASTLGPYSNQPQHF.

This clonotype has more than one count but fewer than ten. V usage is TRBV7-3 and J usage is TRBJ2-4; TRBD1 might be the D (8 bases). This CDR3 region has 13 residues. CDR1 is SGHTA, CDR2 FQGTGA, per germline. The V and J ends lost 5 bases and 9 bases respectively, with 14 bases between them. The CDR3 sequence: CASSTGGAAIQYF. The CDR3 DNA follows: TGTGCCAGCAGCACAGGGGGGGCGGCCATTCAGTACTTC.

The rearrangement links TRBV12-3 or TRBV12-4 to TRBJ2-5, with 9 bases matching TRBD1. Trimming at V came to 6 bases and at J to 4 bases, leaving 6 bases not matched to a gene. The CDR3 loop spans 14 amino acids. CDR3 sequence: CASRPGTGLETQYF. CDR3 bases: TGTGCCAGCAGGCCCGGGACAGGGTTAGAGACCCAGTACTTC.

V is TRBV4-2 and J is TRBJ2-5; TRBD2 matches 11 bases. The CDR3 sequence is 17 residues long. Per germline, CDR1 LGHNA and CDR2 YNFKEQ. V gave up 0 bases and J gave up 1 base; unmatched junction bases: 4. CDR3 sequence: CASSQDLLAGAQETQYF. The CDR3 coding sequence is TGTGCCAGCAGCCAAGATCTACTAGCGGGGGCCCAAGAGACCCAGTACTTC.